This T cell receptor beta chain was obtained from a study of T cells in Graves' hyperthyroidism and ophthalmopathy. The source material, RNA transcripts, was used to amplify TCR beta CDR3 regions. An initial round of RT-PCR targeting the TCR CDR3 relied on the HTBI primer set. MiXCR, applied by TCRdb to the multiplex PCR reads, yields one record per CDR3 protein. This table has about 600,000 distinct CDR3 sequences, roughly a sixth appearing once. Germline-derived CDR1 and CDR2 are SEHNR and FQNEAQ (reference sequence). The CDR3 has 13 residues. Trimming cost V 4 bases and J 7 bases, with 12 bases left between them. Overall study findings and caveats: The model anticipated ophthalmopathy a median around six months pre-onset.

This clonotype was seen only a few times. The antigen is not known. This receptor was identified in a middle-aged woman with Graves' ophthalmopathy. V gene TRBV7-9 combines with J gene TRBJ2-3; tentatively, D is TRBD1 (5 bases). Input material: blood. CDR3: CASSSQGYHTQYF. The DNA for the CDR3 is TGTGCCAGCAGCTCCCAGGGTTACCATACGCAGTATTTT.